One T cell receptor beta chain is described in this entry. Antigen specificity is unknown. CDR3 length: 15 residues. CDR1 and CDR2 from the germline V gene are MNHEY and SMNVEV (reference sequence). The trim removed 7 bases at V and 3 bases at J, leaving 6 bases unmatched. These data are taken from a study of T cell therapy after organ transplantation. Study background: T cells were expanded 2 to 3 weeks with 30 CMV class I/II epitopes.

The method was immunoSEQ multiplex PCR; TCRdb's version includes in-frame clones alone and lacks a portion of them. This table has thousands of clones, 70% appearing once. Overall study results and limits: Nonresponder repertoires showed strong pretherapy expansions, barely changing post-therapy.

This chain connects TRBV27 to TRBJ2-1; 10 bases are a match to TRBD1. Material: CD8+ T cells from blood, obtained before autologous CMV-specific T cell therapy. The receptor was derived from a human patient who had received a solid organ transplant and had CMV disease. CDR3 amino acids: CASNPGTGVYNEQFF. CDR3 in DNA: TGTGCCAGCAACCCCGGGACAGGGGTCTACAATGAGCAGTTCTTC.